The clone carrying this T cell receptor beta chain was seen repeatedly, ten times or more. Its antigen remains unknown. This record comes from a study of blood T cells in healthy people across ages. Through a sample-barcoded 5' primer and a J-beta primer mix, a second PCR was run for roughly 7 to 12 cycles. TCRdb called the 5' RACE reads again in MiXCR, with one record for every CDR3 protein. The sample lists 750,000 to 1,000,000 distinct CDR3 sequences, almost 30% occurring once. This CDR3 has 14 residues. The germline gives CDR1 SGHDT, CDR2 YYEEEE. V lost 4 bases and J lost 7; bases outside the gene matches: 8. Study-level results: With unsorted PBMCs, a conclusive comparison of naive versus antigen-experienced cells was not possible.

Donors were systemically healthy Caucasian individuals from Russia aged about 6 to 90 years. This sample was also put to use in a study of T cells of mothers and their children. In that study: A few mothers and their six children, all healthy Caucasians, donated. Whether related or unrelated, pairs show similar shaping of TCR recombination output by thymic selection.

Sequencing was done on a sample of blood. V usage is TRBV5-6 and J usage is TRBJ2-5; 9 positions agree with TRBD2. The source is a woman aged 40 to 49 in good health. CDR3 sequence: CASSLGLAITTQYF. The CDR3 DNA follows: TGTGCCAGCAGCCTTGGACTAGCGATAACGACCCAGTACTTC.